This T cell receptor (beta chain) is from a study of blood T cells in healthy people across ages. General study findings and limits: Possibly confounding the expanded clonotype changes was the fact that donor CMV status was unknown.

V shed 3 bases and J 5 bases; nucleotides not matched to a gene: 6. Germline V gene lookup returns CDR1 SGDLS and CDR2 YYNGEE. The length of the CDR3 is 14 residues. The sample, approximately 10 milliliters of peripheral blood, was drawn from each donor. Then a second PCR, running about 7 to 11 cycles, was carried out with a sample-barcoded 5' primer and a J-beta primer mix. A single record per CDR3 protein comes from TCRdb applying MiXCR to the 5' RACE reads. This table holds approximately 690,000 distinct CDR3 sequences, approximately 50% found once. Of note for this clonotype: No antigen is known for it.

The source is a man aged 55 to 69 in good health. This rearrangement joins TRBV9 to TRBJ1-2; 8 positions agree with TRBD1. The sample comprised blood. CDR3 region: CASSAIQGGYGYTF. The CDR3 DNA sequence: TGTGCCAGCAGCGCTATACAGGGGGGGTATGGCTACACCTTC.